One and the same sample provided the 30 T cell receptor beta chains below, sequenced in a study of T cell repertoires in cytomegalovirus infection. TCRdb redid the calling of the reads with MiXCR, one entry per CDR3 protein. This table has about 300,000 distinct CDR3 sequences, roughly 25% appearing once. What was sequenced was PBMCs. The receptors were sampled from a human donor in good health (CMV status not recorded). Some clones in this sample may be carry-over from other donors' samples.

The chain recombines TRBV20-1 with TRBJ2-7, with D possibly TRBD1 on 5 matching bases. Germline V gene sequence: CDR1 DFQATT, CDR2 SNEGSKA (reference sequence). V lost 0 bases and J lost 4, with 10 bases in between. The CDR3 totals 13 residues. Written as DNA, the CDR3 is TGCAGTGCTAGAGATCCAGGGCGGTACGAGCAGTACTTC. Its translation: CSARDPGRYEQYF.

V usage is TRBV18 and J usage is TRBJ1-3; D is unclear. Between the trimmed V and J ends, which lost 2 bases and 0 bases, there was a span of 11 bases. Germline V gene sequence: CDR1 KGHSH, CDR2 LQKENI. This CDR3 spans 16 amino acids. CDR3 sequence (DNA): TGTGCCAGCTCACCATTCGACACCTCCTCTGGAAACACCATATATTTT. This encodes CASSPFDTSSGNTIYF.

This clonotype appeared a few times. The chain carries TRBV30 and TRBJ2-1; D is possibly TRBD1 (6 bases). Germline-derived CDR1 and CDR2 are GTSNPN and SVGIG (reference sequence). The germline V and J ends were trimmed by 6 bases and 9 bases, with 21 bases remaining between them. The CDR3 totals 14 residues. CDR3 sequence reads: CACRGWLGASEQFF. As DNA, the CDR3 is TGTGCCTGCCGCGGGTGGTTGGGGGCAAGTGAGCAGTTCTTC.

There are a few counts of this clonotype. This rearrangement joins TRBV13 to TRBJ2-3; 10 bases fit TRBD2. The CDR3 is made up of 16 amino acids. The junction had 6 bases not matched to a gene; V was cut back by 6 bases and J by 0 bases. The germline V gene has CDR1 PRHDT and CDR2 FYEKMQ (reference sequence). CDR3 nucleotide sequence: TGTGCCAGCAGACCTAGCGGGAGCGGTAGCACAGATACGCAGTATTTT. It is translated as CASRPSGSGSTDTQYF.

This clonotype was seen only a few times. This rearrangement joins TRBV6-1 to TRBJ2-7, with unresolved D. The CDR3 is made up of 12 amino acids. The V gene's germline CDR1 is MNHNS and CDR2 SASEGT. Trimming stripped 5 bases from V and 2 bases from J, with 7 bases between. CDR3 bases: TGTGCCAGCAGTCACAGAACCTACGAGCAGTACTTC. Residues: CASSHRTYEQYF.

The table lists this clonotype with a few counts. This chain joins TRBV4-1 and TRBJ2-5; TRBD2 agrees at 9 bases. V lost 1 base to trimming and J lost 5 bases; unmatched junction nucleotides: 14. Germline V lookup: CDR1 MGHRA, CDR2 YSYEKL. CDR3 length equals 18 residues. The CDR3 sequence is CASSQGGTARGGLETQYF. CDR3 sequence (DNA): TGCGCCAGCAGCCAAGGAGGGACCGCGCGGGGGGGCCTCGAGACCCAGTACTTC.

In its sample, this clonotype was seen once. This sequence may be a read error, since a much larger clone differs from it by one base. The chain recombines TRBV7-2 with TRBJ1-4, with D maybe TRBD1 (5 bases). Trimming pared 5 bases from V and 7 bases from J, leaving 14 bases between. Germline V lookup: CDR1 SGHTA, CDR2 FQGNSA. The CDR3 spans 14 residues. CDR3 nucleotides: TGTGCCAGCAGCCAGGACAATTACACTGAAAAACTGTTTTTT. Its translation: CASSQDNYTEKLFF.

This clonotype was counted only a few times. This chain connects TRBV28 to TRBJ2-3, with D possibly TRBD2 on 6 matching bases. Germline V gives CDR1 MDHEN, CDR2 SYDVKM. The CDR3 extends over 15 amino acids. The germline V and J ends were trimmed by 2 bases and 0 bases, with 9 bases remaining between them. The CDR3, as DNA: TGTGCCAGCAGTTTAGCTAGCGAGAGCACAGATACGCAGTATTTT. Residues: CASSLASESTDTQYF.

The count of this clonotype is one. V is TRBV11-2 and J is TRBJ2-4; 8 nucleotides align to TRBD2. This CDR3 contains 16 residues. The germline CDR1 and CDR2 sequences are SGHAT and FQNNGV. With V trimmed by 2 bases and J by 1 base, 4 bases remained unmatched. As DNA, the CDR3 is TGTGCCAGCAGCTTATCACTAGCGGCGGCCAAAAACATTCAGTACTTC. Protein sequence: CASSLSLAAAKNIQYF. Full variable domain (outside the CDR3, taken from reference TRBV11-2 and TRBJ2-4): EAGVAQSPRYKIIEKRQSVAFWCNPISGHATLYWYQQILGQGPKLLIQFQNNGVVDDSQLPKDRFSAERLKGVDSTLKIQPAKLEDSAVYLCASSLSLAAAKNIQYFGAGTRLSVL.

This clonotype was observed at least ten times. This rearrangement joins TRBV7-2 to TRBJ1-2; no reliable D call. The CDR3 is made up of 14 amino acids. Trimming left V 2 bases short and J 4 bases short, with 11 bases between. Germline V CDR1 and CDR2: SGHTA, FQGNSA. Written as DNA, the CDR3 is TGTGCCAGCAGCTTAAGTGGACCCCGCTATGGCTACACCTTC. It yields the protein CASSLSGPRYGYTF.

The V call is TRBV5-1, the J call TRBJ2-3; D call uncertain. Germline CDR1 is SGHRS and CDR2 is YFSETQ. The CDR3 extends over 15 amino acids. Trimming removed 2 bases at V and 5 bases at J, with 15 bases between. In nucleotides, the CDR3 is TGCGCCAGCAGCTTTTGGTCGGCCGATGGAGATACGCAGTATTTT. It codes for CASSFWSADGDTQYF.

The chain is built from TRBV20-1 and TRBJ1-4; no definite D call. V was clipped by 4 bases and J by 6 bases, with 18 bases between them. The CDR3 is 15 amino acids. The germline V gene has CDR1 DFQATT and CDR2 SNEGSKA (reference sequence). The CDR3 DNA reads as TGCAGTGCTAAGAGTCCGAGGGAAGATTATGAAAAACTGTTTTTT. Residues: CSAKSPREDYEKLFF.

This clonotype was observed once. The CDR3 end shows no conserved phenylalanine or tryptophan, and so a read error is likely. V is TRBV6-2 or TRBV6-3 and J is TRBJ1-1, with TRBD1 matching over 7 bases. The CDR3 covers 15 residues. The germline gives CDR1 MNHEY, CDR2 SVGEGT. The trim removed 4 bases at V and 2 bases at J, leaving 7 bases unmatched. The CDR3 DNA follows: TGTGCCAGCAGTTTCCTGGGACAGCTAAACACTGAAGCTTTCTAT. Translated: CASSFLGQLNTEAFY.

The table lists this clonotype with many counts. The gene calls are TRBV7-8 and TRBJ2-5; tentative D call: TRBD1 (6 bases). The CDR3 spans 17 residues. V gave up 5 bases and J gave up 2 bases, with 21 bases separating them. Per germline, CDR1 SGHVS and CDR2 FQNEAQ. The CDR3 reads CASSKGVRIRNQETQYF. DNA for the CDR3: TGTGCCAGCAGCAAGGGGGTGCGGATTCGGAATCAAGAGACCCAGTACTTC.

CDR3 loop: CASSQDSTGELFF. The CDR3, as DNA: TGCGCCAGCAGCCAAGACAGCACCGGGGAGCTGTTTTTT. This sequence joins TRBV4-1 and TRBJ2-2; unclear D gene. CDR3 length equals 13 residues. Trimming took 0 bases from V and 4 from J, leaving 3 bases between them. The germline gives CDR1 MGHRA, CDR2 YSYEKL.

In this sample, this clonotype turned up many times. The V and J genes are TRBV7-2 and TRBJ2-1; 13 bases align to TRBD2. The V gene's germline CDR1 is SGHTA and CDR2 FQGNSA. The CDR3 contains 17 residues. The trim removed 1 base at V and 2 bases at J, leaving 2 bases unmatched. The CDR3 region has the DNA TGTGCCAGCAGCTTAGTGGGACTAGCGGGAACCTACAATGAGCAGTTCTTC. Translated, it gives CASSLVGLAGTYNEQFF. Combining the CDR3 with reference TRBV7-2 and TRBJ2-1 gives the whole variable domain GAGVSQSPSNKVTEKGKDVELRCDPISGHTALYWYRQSLGQGLEFLIYFQGNSAPDKSGLPSDRFSAERTGGSVSTLTIQRTQQEDSAVYLCASSLVGLAGTYNEQFFGPGTRLTVL.

This clonotype came up a few times. The chain has TRBV5-1 and TRBJ1-3; D gene ambiguous. V was trimmed by 0 bases and J by 0 bases, leaving 10 bases between them. The germline V gene encodes CDR1 SGHRS and CDR2 YFSETQ. The CDR3 sequence is 16 residues long. The CDR3 DNA reads TGCGCCAGCAGCTTGGAAATACAGACCTCTGGAAACACCATATATTTT. Encoded protein: CASSLEIQTSGNTIYF.

This clonotype was counted many times. The chain links TRBV7-2 to TRBJ2-4; TRBD1 might be the D (7 bases). This CDR3 has 14 amino acids. Germline values: CDR1 SGHTA, CDR2 FQGNSA. Trimming cost V 5 bases and J 6 bases, with 14 bases left between them. The CDR3 reads CASSTDRRGNIQYF. CDR3 nucleotides: TGTGCCAGCAGCACGGACAGGCGGGGAAACATTCAGTACTTC.

The chain links TRBV9 to TRBJ2-1; possibly TRBD2 for D (5 bases). The CDR3 consists of 12 residues. Germline loops: CDR1 SGDLS, CDR2 YYNGEE. With 4 bases removed from V and 7 bases from J, the gap between germline ends came to 9 bases. CDR3 region: CASSLGENEQFF. As DNA, the CDR3 is TGTGCCAGCAGCCTCGGGGAGAATGAGCAGTTCTTC.

CDR3 in amino acids: CASSPMGYSGANVLTF. In DNA, the CDR3 is TGTGCCAGCAGCCCTATGGGATACTCTGGGGCCAACGTCCTGACTTTC. This sequence joins TRBV7-2 and TRBJ2-6; no clear D. The V end was cut by 5 bases, the J end by 0 bases, with 11 bases between. CDR1 and CDR2 (germline): SGHTA, FQGNSA. CDR3 length: 16 amino acids.

There are a few counts of this clonotype. V usage is TRBV29-1 and J usage is TRBJ2-5; 7 bases align to TRBD2. There are 13 residues in the CDR3. Unmatched junction bases numbered 12, after V lost 7 bases and J lost 7 bases. The germline V gene encodes CDR1 SQVTM and CDR2 ANQGSEA. The CDR3 sequence is CSEVTGGFGTQYF. In DNA form, the CDR3 reads TGCAGCGAAGTAACGGGGGGTTTCGGGACCCAGTACTTC.

J is TRBJ2-3 and V is TRBV20-1, with 7 bases lining up with TRBD2. In germline, CDR1 is DFQATT, CDR2 SNEGSKA (reference sequence). The CDR3 has 17 residues. The trim removed 0 bases at V and 3 bases at J, leaving 12 bases unmatched. CDR3 loop: CSARDQLGGSRTDTQYF. In DNA, the CDR3 is TGCAGTGCTAGAGATCAGCTTGGCGGGAGTCGAACAGATACGCAGTATTTT.

This clonotype has a count of ten or more. J is TRBJ2-7 and V is TRBV6-5; possible D gene TRBD2, 5 bases. This CDR3 spans 13 amino acids. The germline V gene has CDR1 MNHEY and CDR2 SVGAGI. Trimming left V 2 bases short and J 2 bases short, with 7 bases between. The CDR3 here is CASSYGLTYEQYF. The DNA for the CDR3 is TGTGCCAGCAGTTACGGACTGACCTACGAGCAGTACTTC.

The rearrangement joins TRBV19 to TRBJ1-5, with 10 bases matching TRBD1. The CDR3 sequence is 15 residues long. V lost 5 bases and J lost 2; bases outside the gene matches: 3. From germline, CDR1 is LNHDA and CDR2 SQIVND (reference sequence). The CDR3 DNA sequence: TGTGCCAGTAGTGCCGGGACAGGGGGCAATCAGCCCCAGCATTTT. This gives the protein CASSAGTGGNQPQHF. The full variable domain, with the rest looked up from reference TRBV19 and TRBJ1-5, is DGGITQSPKYLFRKEGQNVTLSCEQNLNHDAMYWYRQDPGQGLRLIYYSQIVNDFQKGDIAEGYSVSREKKESFPLTVTSAQKNPTAFYLCASSAGTGGNQPQHFGDGTRLSIL.

This clonotype was seen only a few times. The chain links TRBV7-8 to TRBJ2-6; D unclear. The length of the CDR3 is 13 residues. With 5 bases removed from V and 3 bases from J, the gap between germline ends came to 5 bases. Per germline, CDR1 SGHVS and CDR2 FQNEAQ. The DNA for the CDR3 is TGTGCCAGCAGCCCCTTTGGGGCCAACGTCCTGACTTTC. It yields the protein CASSPFGANVLTF.

The V and J genes are TRBV19 and TRBJ2-5; the D gene could be TRBD1 or TRBD2 (5 bases each). CDR3 length: 13 residues. With 6 bases removed from V and 3 bases from J, the gap between germline ends came to 11 bases. Germline CDR1 LNHDA, CDR2 SQIVND (reference sequence). CDR3 protein: CASRGTRKETQYF. DNA for the CDR3: TGTGCCAGTAGGGGGACCAGAAAAGAGACCCAGTACTTC.

The gene calls are TRBV6-1 and TRBJ2-1; perhaps TRBD2 as D (6 bases). This CDR3 spans 15 amino acids. V shed 4 bases and J shed 2 bases, with 12 bases lying between them. Germline loops: CDR1 MNHNS, CDR2 SASEGT. The CDR3 here is CASSAGRLPYNEQFF. In DNA, the CDR3 is TGTGCCAGCAGTGCAGGGAGGCTTCCCTACAATGAGCAGTTCTTC.

This clonotype was recorded many times. This chain links TRBV7-2 with TRBJ1-6; D may be TRBD1 (6 bases). The CDR3 totals 15 residues. CDR1 SGHTA and CDR2 FQGNSA come from the germline V gene. Trimming pared 1 base from V and 5 bases from J, leaving 9 bases between. CDR3 protein: CASSLGQVNNSPLHF. The CDR3 region has the DNA TGTGCCAGCAGCTTAGGACAGGTTAATAATTCACCCCTCCACTTT.

This clonotype has only a few counts. This chain connects TRBV6-2 or TRBV6-3 to TRBJ1-2, with D perhaps TRBD1 (5 bases). Germline assignment: CDR1 MNHEY and CDR2 SVGEGT. V shed 4 bases and J shed 8 bases, with 17 bases lying between them. The CDR3 runs to 14 residues. This CDR3 is CASSSTAGTQGYTF. In DNA, the CDR3 is TGTGCCAGCAGTTCAACCGCAGGGACTCAGGGCTACACCTTC.

The sample holds a few counts of this clonotype. The chain has TRBV28 and TRBJ1-6; D may be TRBD1 (5 bases). The length of the CDR3 is 16 residues. Per the germline V gene, CDR1 is MDHEN and CDR2 is SYDVKM. Trimming pared 3 bases from V and 5 bases from J, leaving 14 bases between. The CDR3 here is CASSFRSTGDNSPLHF. In nucleotides, the CDR3 is TGTGCCAGCAGTTTTAGGTCAACAGGTGATAATTCACCCCTCCACTTT. Looking up the rest from reference TRBV28 and TRBJ1-6 gives the full variable domain: DVKVTQSSRYLVKRTGEKVFLECVQDMDHENMFWYRQDPGLGLRLIYFSYDVKMKEKGDIPEGYSVSREKKERFSLILESASTNQTSMYLCASSFRSTGDNSPLHFGNGTRLTVT.